The 27 T cell receptor beta chains listed next were all sequenced from one sample in a study of cytomegalovirus exposure and HLA in healthy donors. Primers included in the PCR were 60 Vbeta and 13 Jbeta primers. Some clones are missing from TCRdb's copy, which holds only in-frame ones; the method was immunoSEQ multiplex PCR. The repertoire includes 130,000 or so clones, around four fifths of them detected once, and 1.5% sits in the top ten. What was sequenced was PBMCs. These receptor sequences come from a man aged 35 to 55 in good health and CMV-seronegative.

In the case of this clone: At one end the junction does not follow the germline gene, possibly because of a read error. This chain connects TRBV6-1 to TRBJ2-7; possible D gene TRBD2, 5 bases. The CDR3 extends over 12 amino acids. Per the germline V gene, CDR1 is MNHNS and CDR2 is SASEGT. The CDR3 bases are TGTGCCATCAGTGATCCCGGGGAGGAGCAGTACTTC. Its protein is CAISDPGEEQYF.

This clone came up once. The genes are TRBV18 and TRBJ1-1; the D is unclear. CDR3 length: 13 amino acids. V lost 6 bases, J lost 4 bases, and 12 bases lay in between. CDR1 is KGHSH and CDR2 is LQKENI in the germline V gene. The CDR3 sequence: CASSPSRGTEAFF. The CDR3 region has the DNA TGTGCCAGCTCTCCCTCTCGGGGCACTGAAGCTTTCTTT. The full variable domain, in which reference TRBV18 and TRBJ1-1 provide the parts outside the CDR3, is NAGVMQNPRHLVRRRGQEARLRCSPMKGHSHVYWYRQLPEEGLKFMVYLQKENIIDESGMPKERFSAEFPKEGPSILRIQQVVRGDSAAYFCASSPSRGTEAFFGQGTRLTVV.

This chain connects TRBV5-5 to TRBJ1-2; perhaps TRBD1 as D (6 bases). The CDR3 runs 15 residues. In germline, CDR1 is SGHKS, CDR2 YYEKEE (reference sequence). Trimming removed 6 bases from V and 7 bases from J, with 22 bases in between. CDR3 in amino acids: CASIPRGGGTAGYTF. The CDR3 DNA is TGTGCCAGCATCCCCCGTGGGGGCGGCACGGCTGGCTACACCTTC.

Only a few counts were recorded for this clone. The V and J genes are TRBV5-6 and TRBJ1-6; 7 nucleotides line up with TRBD1. Germline CDR1 reads SGHDT; CDR2 reads YYEEEE. V gave up 2 bases and J gave up 7 bases; unmatched junction bases: 6. This CDR3 is built from 15 residues. The CDR3: CASSLAPGQNSPLHF. CDR3 nucleotide sequence: TGTGCCAGCAGCTTAGCTCCGGGACAGAATTCACCCCTCCACTTT. Using reference TRBV5-6 and TRBJ1-6 for the parts outside the CDR3, the full variable domain is DAGVTQSPTHLIKTRGQQVTLRCSPKSGHDTVSWYQQALGQGPQFIFQYYEEEERQRGNFPDRFSGHQFPNYSSELNVNALLLGDSALYLCASSLAPGQNSPLHFGNGTRLTVT.

This chain connects TRBV11-3 to TRBJ1-2; the D is unclear. V lost 5 bases and J 8 bases, leaving 18 bases between the germline ends. The germline CDR1 and CDR2 sequences are SGHNT and YENEEA. This CDR3 is 14 amino acids long. This CDR3 reads CASSHPQGGYGYTF. CDR3 coding DNA: TGTGCCAGCAGCCATCCTCAAGGAGGATACGGCTACACCTTC.

The rearrangement links TRBV7-2 to TRBJ2-5; 8 nucleotides line up with TRBD1. This CDR3 region has 15 residues. The V segment lost 0 bases and the J segment 2 bases; nucleotides outside the gene matches: 2. Germline loops: CDR1 SGHTA, CDR2 FQGNSA. CDR3 nucleotides: TGTGCCAGCAGCTTAGCAGGGACAGGACAAGAGACCCAGTACTTC. It translates to CASSLAGTGQETQYF.

The V gene is TRBV9, the J gene TRBJ2-5; weak D call: TRBD1 (6 bases). With 0 bases removed from V and 4 bases from J, the gap between germline ends came to 10 bases. The germline gives CDR1 SGDLS, CDR2 YYNGEE. CDR3 length: 14 amino acids. Here the CDR3 reads CASSVAGVGETQYF. The DNA of the CDR3 is TGTGCCAGCAGCGTAGCAGGGGTAGGAGAGACCCAGTACTTC.

The chain carries TRBV28 and TRBJ2-6; no definite D call. Germline CDR1 and CDR2: MDHEN and SYDVKM. With 1 base removed from V and 2 bases from J, the gap between germline ends came to 9 bases. The CDR3 is 16 residues long. Written as DNA, the CDR3 is TGTGCCAGCAGTTTATACGGTGTCCCTGGGGCCAACGTCCTGACTTTC. Translation gives CASSLYGVPGANVLTF.

The J gene is TRBJ2-5, the V gene TRBV28; maybe TRBD2 (6 bases). V was cut by 3 bases and J by 5 bases, with 19 bases left in between. The CDR3 runs to 16 residues. Germline CDR1 is MDHEN and CDR2 is SYDVKM. CDR3 sequence: CASSFRGTGDRETQYF. The CDR3 coding sequence is TGTGCCAGCAGTTTCCGGGGGACGGGTGATAGGGAGACCCAGTACTTC.

The V call is TRBV7-8, the J call TRBJ1-2; D is possibly TRBD1 (6 bases). The CDR3 covers 14 residues. The V gene's germline CDR1 is SGHVS and CDR2 FQNEAQ. Trimming stripped 2 bases from V and 2 bases from J, with 9 bases between. The DNA of the CDR3 is TGTGCCAGCAGCTTAAGGCAGGGGAACTATGGCTACACCTTC. Its protein product is CASSLRQGNYGYTF. The whole variable domain, filled in from reference TRBV7-8 and TRBJ1-2, reads GAGVSQSPRYKVAKRGQDVALRCDPISGHVSLFWYQQALGQGPEFLTYFQNEAQLDKSGLPSDRFFAERPEGSVSTLKIQRTQQEDSAVYLCASSLRQGNYGYTFGSGTRLTVV.

The V gene is TRBV6-4, the J gene TRBJ2-5; TRBD1 is a possible D gene (6 bases). Germline CDR1 MRHNA, CDR2 SNTAGT. The CDR3 sequence is 14 residues long. V was cut by 7 bases and J by 2 bases, with 14 bases left in between. The CDR3 sequence is CASNRTEEQETQYF. The CDR3 DNA follows: TGTGCCAGCAATAGGACAGAGGAGCAAGAGACCCAGTACTTC.

The chain carries TRBV7-8 and TRBJ1-1, with D possibly matching TRBD1 (5 bases). The CDR3 totals 16 residues. With 4 bases removed from V and 0 bases from J, the gap between germline ends came to 15 bases. The germline V gene encodes CDR1 SGHVS and CDR2 FQNEAQ. The CDR3 DNA is TGTGCCAGCAGCTGGATTAGACAGAACATGAACACTGAAGCTTTCTTT. Translation: CASSWIRQNMNTEAFF.

The chain carries TRBV19 and TRBJ2-7; D unresolved. Germline lookup yields CDR1 LNHDA and CDR2 SQIVND (reference sequence). Trimming cost V 5 bases and J 1 base, with 9 bases left between them. There are 13 residues in the CDR3. CDR3 sequence (DNA): TGTGCCAGTAGTGCCACAGCTTCCTACGAGCAGTACTTC. Translating gives CASSATASYEQYF.

The chain recombines TRBV15 with TRBJ1-2; 7 bases match TRBD1. This CDR3 spans 16 amino acids. Germline values: CDR1 LNHNV, CDR2 YYDKDF (reference sequence). The trim removed 0 bases at V and 3 bases at J, leaving 7 bases unmatched. CDR3 coding DNA: TGTGCCACCAGCAGAGATCAGGACAGGACGTACTATGGCTACACCTTC. This sequence encodes CATSRDQDRTYYGYTF.

The rearrangement joins TRBV5-1 to TRBJ2-7; D might be TRBD1 (5 bases). The germline V gene has CDR1 SGHRS and CDR2 YFSETQ. The ends were cut back, 0 bases at V and 5 bases at J, with 6 bases in the middle. This CDR3 contains 12 residues. The CDR3 spells CASSLVDNEQYF. The CDR3 region has the DNA TGCGCCAGCAGCTTGGTGGACAACGAGCAGTACTTC.

The chain links TRBV4-3 to TRBJ2-7, with TRBD1 as a possible D gene (6 bases). Trimming took 0 bases from V and 5 from J, leaving 14 bases between them. This CDR3 has 15 residues. Germline values: CDR1 LGHNA, CDR2 YSLEER. CDR3: CASSQDRAGVNEQYF. Written as DNA, the CDR3 is TGCGCCAGCAGCCAAGATCGGGCAGGGGTGAACGAGCAGTACTTC.

This chain connects TRBV2 to TRBJ1-6, with a weak D call TRBD1 (5 bases). With 6 bases removed from V and 7 bases from J, the gap between germline ends came to 7 bases. Germline V gene lookup returns CDR1 SNHLY and CDR2 FYNNEI. The CDR3 consists of 12 residues. CDR3: CASRRQNSPLHF. CDR3 in DNA: TGTGCCAGCAGGAGACAGAATTCACCCCTCCACTTT.

The chain recombines TRBV19 with TRBJ1-5, with D tentatively TRBD1 (5 bases). Germline values: CDR1 LNHDA, CDR2 SQIVND (reference sequence). The CDR3 sequence is 16 residues long. V dropped 4 bases and J dropped 1 base, with 14 bases sitting between them. The DNA for the CDR3 is TGTGCCAGTAGTACCCCCCGACAGTTGAGCAATCAGCCCCAGCATTTT. Its protein product is CASSTPRQLSNQPQHF.

The V gene is TRBV4-1, the J gene TRBJ1-1; a weak D match, TRBD1 (6 bases). Trimming shortened V by 0 bases and J by 1 base, and 12 bases separated the two germline ends. Looked up from germline, CDR1 is MGHRA and CDR2 is YSYEKL. This CDR3 is built from 16 residues. CDR3 DNA sequence: TGCGCCAGCAGCCAAGACACGGGACATAAGAACACTGAAGCTTTCTTT. Its translation: CASSQDTGHKNTEAFF.

The chain is built from TRBV25-1 and TRBJ2-2; 7 bases are a match to TRBD1. The CDR3 is 16 amino acids. The V gene end was trimmed by 4 bases and the J gene end by 1 base; junction bases not matched to a gene: 6. The V gene's germline CDR1 is MGHDK and CDR2 SYGVNS. CDR3 bases: TGTGCCAGCAGTGCCTCCGGGACAGTGAACACCGGGGAGCTGTTTTTT. The encoded protein is CASSASGTVNTGELFF.

This chain links TRBV5-1 with TRBJ2-5; maybe TRBD1 (6 bases). The CDR3 spans 16 residues. V was pared by 0 bases and J by 5 bases, with 17 bases between. Germline CDR1 reads SGHRS; CDR2 reads YFSETQ. CDR3 bases: TGCGCCAGCAGCTTGGTGGGGGCGGCACTGGGGGAGACCCAGTACTTC. It codes for CASSLVGAALGETQYF.

This rearrangement joins TRBV9 to TRBJ1-6; no firm D call. The germline CDR1 and CDR2 sequences are SGDLS and YYNGEE. Trimming took off 2 bases at V and 10 bases at J, with 10 bases between the two ends. There are 13 residues in the CDR3. CDR3 residues: CASSVEVGSPLHF. CDR3 bases: TGTGCCAGCAGCGTGGAGGTGGGGTCACCCCTCCACTTT. Combining the CDR3 with reference TRBV9 and TRBJ1-6 gives the whole variable domain DSGVTQTPKHLITATGQRVTLRCSPRSGDLSVYWYQQSLDQGLQFLIQYYNGEERAKGNILERFSAQQFPDLHSELNLSSLELGDSALYFCASSVEVGSPLHFGNGTRLTVT.

The rearrangement joins TRBV5-6 to TRBJ2-3; D possibly corresponds to TRBD1 (6 bases). From germline, CDR1 is SGHDT and CDR2 YYEEEE. Trimming stripped 0 bases from V and 1 base from J, with 18 bases between. CDR3 length equals 18 residues. The CDR3 DNA reads as TGTGCCAGCAGCTTGGGTTGGGGACCGGGACAAGGCACAGATACGCAGTATTTT. Amino acids: CASSLGWGPGQGTDTQYF. The whole variable domain, remainder taken from reference TRBV5-6 and TRBJ2-3, is DAGVTQSPTHLIKTRGQQVTLRCSPKSGHDTVSWYQQALGQGPQFIFQYYEEEERQRGNFPDRFSGHQFPNYSSELNVNALLLGDSALYLCASSLGWGPGQGTDTQYFGPGTRLTVL.

This sequence joins TRBV10-3 and TRBJ2-3, with TRBD1 matching 7 bases. Germline CDR1 and CDR2: ENHRY and SYGVKD. The CDR3 totals 15 residues. After removal of 2 bases from V and 0 bases from J, the junction contained 2 bases not matched to a gene. CDR3 protein: CAISEGQASTDTQYF. CDR3 coding DNA: TGTGCCATCAGTGAGGGACAGGCCAGCACAGATACGCAGTATTTT.

This clone was detected only once. This chain connects TRBV15 to TRBJ2-1, with 9 bases that match TRBD2. Germline-derived CDR1 and CDR2 are LNHNV and YYDKDF (reference sequence). There are 16 residues in the CDR3. The V segment lost 4 bases and the J segment 6 bases; nucleotides outside the gene matches: 10. Written as DNA, the CDR3 is TGTGCCACCAGCATTCTTCGACTAGCGGATTTCAATGAGCAGTTCTTC. Its protein is CATSILRLADFNEQFF.

The chain recombines TRBV12-5 with TRBJ2-7; 13 bases are shared with TRBD2. The germline CDR1 and CDR2 sequences are LGHNT and FRNRAP. V gave up 2 bases and J gave up 5 bases; unmatched junction bases: 3. There are 15 residues in the CDR3. Here the CDR3 reads CASGLILAGGHEQYF. CDR3 sequence (DNA): TGTGCTAGTGGTTTGATACTAGCGGGAGGGCACGAGCAGTACTTC.

This clone was observed a few times. This chain connects TRBV5-1 to TRBJ1-2; no definite D call. The V end lost 0 bases, the J end lost 4 bases, and 13 bases lay between the germline ends. Germline loops: CDR1 SGHRS, CDR2 YFSETQ. CDR3 length: 15 residues. CDR3 amino acids: CASSLEWRDVYGYTF. The CDR3 nucleotides are TGCGCCAGCAGCTTGGAATGGAGGGATGTCTATGGCTACACCTTC.